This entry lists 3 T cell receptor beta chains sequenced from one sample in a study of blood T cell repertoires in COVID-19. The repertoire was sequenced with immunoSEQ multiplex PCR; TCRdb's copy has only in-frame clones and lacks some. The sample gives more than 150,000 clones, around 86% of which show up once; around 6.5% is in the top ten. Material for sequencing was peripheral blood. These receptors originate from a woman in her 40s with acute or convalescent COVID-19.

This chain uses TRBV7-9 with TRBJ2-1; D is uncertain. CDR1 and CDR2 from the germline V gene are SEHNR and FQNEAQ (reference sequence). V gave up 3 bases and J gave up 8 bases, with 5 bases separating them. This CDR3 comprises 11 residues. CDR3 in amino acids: CASSFLYEQFF. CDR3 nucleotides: TGTGCCAGCAGCTTCCTATATGAGCAGTTCTTC.

As DNA, the CDR3 is TGCGCCAGCAGCTTGGTCGGGTTTGGCTACACCTTC. This encodes CASSLVGFGYTF. V and J are TRBV5-1 and TRBJ1-2; D uncertain. Trimming pared 0 bases from V and 7 bases from J, leaving 7 bases between. The CDR3 extends over 12 amino acids. Per germline, CDR1 SGHRS and CDR2 YFSETQ.

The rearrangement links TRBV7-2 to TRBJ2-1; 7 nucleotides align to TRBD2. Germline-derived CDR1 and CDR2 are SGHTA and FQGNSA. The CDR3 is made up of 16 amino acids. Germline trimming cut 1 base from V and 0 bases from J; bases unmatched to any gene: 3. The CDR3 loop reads CASSLGASGSYNEQFF. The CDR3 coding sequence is TGTGCCAGCAGCTTAGGGGCTAGCGGCTCCTACAATGAGCAGTTCTTC.